Below are 26 T cell receptor beta chains sequenced from a single sample in a study of blood T cell repertoires in COVID-19. The data were produced by immunoSEQ multiplex PCR, yet TCRdb's version contains in-frame clones alone and is incomplete. Of around 250,000 clones listed, approximately 82% are singletons. The specimen was PBMCs or T cells enriched from blood (not recorded which). These receptors were obtained from a man aged 40-49 years who had recovered from COVID-19.

The chain carries TRBV5-4 and TRBJ2-3, with 7 bases identical to TRBD2. V was clipped by 4 bases and J by 4 bases; unmatched bases: 9. Looked up from germline, CDR1 is SGHNT and CDR2 is YYREEE (reference sequence). This CDR3 has 15 amino acids. The CDR3: CASSPRGGFPDTQYF. CDR3 DNA sequence: TGTGCCAGCAGCCCCCGGGGAGGGTTCCCAGATACGCAGTATTTT.

The CDR3 DNA follows: TGCGCCAGCTCCTTGGCGGGGGGCCAGAACAATGAGCAGTTCTTC. This codes for CASSLAGGQNNEQFF. The V and J genes are TRBV5-1 and TRBJ2-1; TRBD2 matches at 8 bases. CDR3 length: 15 residues. Per germline, CDR1 SGHRS and CDR2 YFSETQ. V was pared by 7 bases and J by 5 bases, with 11 bases of the junction left unmatched.

The chain combines TRBV19 with TRBJ2-3; 12 bases line up with TRBD2. The CDR3 extends over 16 amino acids. With 5 bases clipped from V and 1 base from J, the junction kept 4 bases outside the gene matches. CDR1 is LNHDA, CDR2 SQIVND, per germline (reference sequence). Here the CDR3 reads CASSPRTSGGTDTQYF. In DNA form, the CDR3 reads TGTGCCAGTAGTCCAAGGACTAGCGGGGGCACAGATACGCAGTATTTT.

This clone has just one count. V is TRBV9 and J is TRBJ1-3, with a weak D call TRBD1 (5 bases). The germline V gene has CDR1 SGDLS and CDR2 YYNGEE. The CDR3 extends over 14 amino acids. V was shortened by 3 bases and J by 2 bases, with 9 bases between the two germline ends. The CDR3 DNA is TGTGCCAGCAGCGCCCAGGGAACTGGAAACACCATATATTTT. Protein: CASSAQGTGNTIYF.

This chain connects TRBV3-1 (or the pseudogene TRBV3-2) to TRBJ2-5; D perhaps matches TRBD1 (6 bases). The germline CDR1 and CDR2 sequences are LGHDT and YNNKEL (reference sequence). V lost 4 bases and J 5 bases, leaving 14 bases between the germline ends. The CDR3 is 14 residues long. CDR3 in amino acids: CASSPAGVGETQYF. Here the CDR3 DNA reads TGTGCCAGCAGCCCCGCAGGGGTGGGGGAGACCCAGTACTTC.

The chain carries TRBV2 and TRBJ2-7; a weak D match, TRBD1 (5 bases). The germline V and J ends were trimmed by 6 bases and 3 bases, with 6 bases remaining between them. Per germline, CDR1 SNHLY and CDR2 FYNNEI. The CDR3 is 11 residues long. The CDR3 spells CASRRGYEQYF. For the CDR3, the DNA is TGTGCCAGCAGAAGGGGCTACGAGCAGTACTTC.

The chain couples TRBV6-5 to TRBJ1-2; no clear D. The CDR3 is 13 residues long. V gave up 6 bases and J gave up 7 bases, with 15 bases separating them. The germline V gene has CDR1 MNHEY and CDR2 SVGAGI. The CDR3 reads CASREASAGGYTF. For the CDR3, the DNA is TGTGCCAGCAGGGAGGCGAGCGCGGGTGGCTACACCTTC.

CDR3 sequence reads: CASRAGGWETQYF. The DNA for the CDR3 is TGTGCCAGTCGAGCGGGAGGGTGGGAGACCCAGTACTTC. V gene TRBV2 combines with J gene TRBJ2-5; 10 nucleotides agree with TRBD2. J gave up 5 bases and V 9 bases, and 6 bases lay outside the gene matches. This CDR3 region has 13 residues. CDR1 is SNHLY and CDR2 is FYNNEI in the germline V gene.

This chain uses TRBV6-5 with TRBJ1-3; D is ambiguous. Germline CDR1 and CDR2: MNHEY and SVGAGI. The length of the CDR3 is 12 residues. Trimming shortened V by 7 bases and J by 4 bases, and 8 bases separated the two germline ends. CDR3 protein: CASKRPGNTIYF. The DNA of the CDR3 is TGTGCCAGCAAGCGGCCCGGAAACACCATATATTTT.

This clone has only a few counts. The CDR3 coding sequence is TGTGCCAGCTCACCATTGGGGGCCGAGCAGTACTTC. Protein: CASSPLGAEQYF. The chain combines TRBV18 with TRBJ2-7, with D perhaps TRBD1 (6 bases). Trimming took off 2 bases at V and 6 bases at J, with 8 bases between the two ends. The CDR3 spans 12 residues. Germline loops: CDR1 KGHSH, CDR2 LQKENI.

The chain carries TRBV19 and TRBJ1-3, with 7 nucleotides matching TRBD1. CDR3 size: 15 residues. V dropped 4 bases and J dropped 5; count of bases not matched to a gene: 8. Germline assignment: CDR1 LNHDA and CDR2 SQIVND (reference sequence). CDR3 sequence: CASSTRQGLRNTIYF. CDR3 in DNA: TGTGCCAGTAGTACCCGACAGGGTCTAAGAAACACCATATATTTT.

The chain carries TRBV27 and TRBJ1-2; TRBD1 matches at 8 bases. Trimming at V came to 5 bases and at J to 8 bases, leaving 16 bases not matched to a gene. Germline V lookup: CDR1 MNHEY, CDR2 SMNVEV (reference sequence). There are 16 residues in the CDR3. CDR3 residues: CASSAYDRGARGGYTF. CDR3 in DNA: TGTGCCAGCAGTGCGTATGACAGGGGAGCCCGGGGAGGCTACACCTTC.

The chain joins TRBV9 to TRBJ2-3; 10 bases are shared with TRBD2. This CDR3 comprises 15 residues. V shed 0 bases and J 6 bases; nucleotides not matched to a gene: 4. CDR1 SGDLS and CDR2 YYNGEE come from the germline V gene. This chain's CDR3 is CASSVAGTSADTQYF. CDR3 nucleotide sequence: TGTGCCAGCAGCGTAGCTGGGACTAGCGCCGATACGCAGTATTTT.

The sample holds many counts of this clone. This sequence joins TRBV11-2 and TRBJ2-6; TRBD2 aligns across 13 bases. CDR1 is SGHAT and CDR2 is FQNNGV in the germline V gene. The CDR3 is 17 residues long. V lost 6 bases to trimming and J lost 4 bases; unmatched junction nucleotides: 6. CDR3 DNA: TGTGCCAGCAGGTCGACTAGCGGGAGGAGGGGGGCCAACGTCCTGACTTTC. Its translation: CASRSTSGRRGANVLTF. The variable domain in full, completed from reference TRBV11-2 and TRBJ2-6, reads EAGVAQSPRYKIIEKRQSVAFWCNPISGHATLYWYQQILGQGPKLLIQFQNNGVVDDSQLPKDRFSAERLKGVDSTLKIQPAKLEDSAVYLCASRSTSGRRGANVLTFGAGSRLTVL.

This sequence joins TRBV5-1 and TRBJ2-7; weak D call: TRBD2 (5 bases). V shed 4 bases and J shed 2 bases, with 16 bases lying between them. The CDR3 sequence is 15 residues long. Germline V gives CDR1 SGHRS, CDR2 YFSETQ. CDR3 region: CASSRDYGITYEQYF. The CDR3 region has the DNA TGCGCCAGCAGCAGGGATTACGGGATCACCTACGAGCAGTACTTC.

The chain carries TRBV3-1 (or the pseudogene TRBV3-2) and TRBJ1-1, with 7 bases identical to TRBD1. Per germline, CDR1 LGHDT and CDR2 YNNKEL (reference sequence). V was pared by 4 bases and J by 8 bases, with 7 bases of the junction left unmatched. The CDR3 contains 13 residues. CDR3 sequence: CASSPPDRLEAFF. The CDR3 nucleotides read TGTGCCAGCAGCCCCCCGGACAGGCTCGAAGCTTTCTTT.

The chain joins TRBV27 to TRBJ1-6; D is unclear. Germline-derived CDR1 and CDR2 are MNHEY and SMNVEV (reference sequence). V was clipped by 1 base and J by 0 bases, with 10 bases between them. This CDR3 region has 17 residues. CDR3 loop: CASSLYEGFSYNSPLHF. In DNA form, the CDR3 reads TGTGCCAGCAGTTTATATGAGGGATTCTCCTATAATTCACCCCTCCACTTT.

The V and J genes are TRBV11-2 and TRBJ2-3; D gene uncertain. Germline loops: CDR1 SGHAT, CDR2 FQNNGV. The V end lost 4 bases, the J end lost 0 bases, and 11 bases lay between the germline ends. The CDR3 loop spans 15 amino acids. The CDR3: CASSSDGGSTDTQYF. The CDR3 nucleotides are TGTGCCAGCAGCTCCGACGGCGGAAGCACAGATACGCAGTATTTT.

In DNA form, the CDR3 reads TGTGCCAGCCTCCCTTGGGCCCAAATAACTAATGAAAAACTGTTTTTT. Translation gives CASLPWAQITNEKLFF. The gene calls are TRBV2 and TRBJ1-4; no clear D gene. Germline lookup yields CDR1 SNHLY and CDR2 FYNNEI. V was clipped by 8 bases and J by 1 base, with 17 bases between them. CDR3 size: 16 residues.

The rearrangement uses TRBV5-6 and TRBJ2-7; TRBD2 might be the D (5 bases). Germline CDR1 SGHDT, CDR2 YYEEEE. V lost 4 bases, J lost 9 bases, and 26 bases lay in between. The CDR3 contains 16 residues. The CDR3 spells CASSQNGLQDVLGQYF. The CDR3 region has the DNA TGTGCCAGCAGCCAGAACGGGCTCCAGGATGTACTAGGGCAGTACTTC. Full variable domain (missing parts from reference TRBV5-6 and TRBJ2-7): DAGVTQSPTHLIKTRGQQVTLRCSPKSGHDTVSWYQQALGQGPQFIFQYYEEEERQRGNFPDRFSGHQFPNYSSELNVNALLLGDSALYLCASSQNGLQDVLGQYFGPGTRLTVT.

This CDR3 is CASSVDRGSYEQYF. The DNA of the CDR3 is TGTGCCAGCAGCGTAGACCGAGGCTCCTACGAGCAGTACTTC. The chain recombines TRBV9 with TRBJ2-7; D is unresolved. CDR1 is SGDLS and CDR2 is YYNGEE in the germline V gene. V lost 0 bases and J lost 0, with 7 bases in between. This CDR3 has 14 residues. Full variable domain (missing parts from reference TRBV9 and TRBJ2-7): DSGVTQTPKHLITATGQRVTLRCSPRSGDLSVYWYQQSLDQGLQFLIQYYNGEERAKGNILERFSAQQFPDLHSELNLSSLELGDSALYFCASSVDRGSYEQYFGPGTRLTVT.

This clone was counted a few times. This chain joins TRBV29-1 and TRBJ1-2, with 12 bases matching TRBD1. Germline V CDR1 and CDR2: SQVTM, ANQGSEA. The CDR3 loop spans 17 amino acids. J gave up 4 bases and V 2 bases, and 11 bases lay outside the gene matches. This CDR3 reads CSVETLILGQGAYGYTF. The CDR3 bases are TGCAGCGTTGAAACATTGATTTTGGGACAGGGGGCCTATGGCTACACCTTC.

This clone has just one count. The chain employs TRBV5-1 and TRBJ1-4, with no clear D. V lost 1 base and J 6 bases, leaving 13 bases between the germline ends. Per germline, CDR1 SGHRS and CDR2 YFSETQ. The CDR3 sequence is 15 residues long. The CDR3: CASSLLRAQDEKLFF. In nucleotides, the CDR3 is TGCGCCAGCAGCTTGTTGAGGGCTCAAGATGAAAAACTGTTTTTT.

This clone was recorded at least ten times. The CDR3 loop is CASSPGGGDEKLFF. The DNA for the CDR3 is TGTGCCAGCAGCCCAGGAGGGGGGGATGAAAAACTGTTTTTT. The J gene is TRBJ1-4, the V gene TRBV7-9, with D perhaps TRBD1 (6 bases). The V gene lost 5 bases and the J gene lost 6 bases, with 13 bases spanning the gap. Germline lookup yields CDR1 SEHNR and CDR2 FQNEAQ (reference sequence). The CDR3 consists of 14 residues.

The chain's CDR3 is CSASEGLALNEQFF. In nucleotides, the CDR3 is TGCAGTGCTAGTGAGGGACTAGCGCTCAATGAGCAGTTCTTC. The chain employs TRBV20-1 and TRBJ2-1; 10 positions agree with TRBD2. The germline V gene encodes CDR1 DFQATT and CDR2 SNEGSKA (reference sequence). The CDR3 has 14 amino acids. Germline trimming cut 3 bases from V and 6 bases from J; bases unmatched to any gene: 5.

The chain employs TRBV6-5 and TRBJ2-2; unclear D gene. Germline V gene sequence: CDR1 MNHEY, CDR2 SVGAGI. Trimming removed 3 bases at V and 6 bases at J, with 14 bases between. This CDR3 region has 15 residues. The CDR3 DNA sequence: TGTGCCAGCAGTTATTCTCCGGAGAAGGCCGGGGAGCTGTTTTTT. Translation gives CASSYSPEKAGELFF.